The 23 T cell receptor beta chains below were found in one sample sequenced in a study of radiotherapy plus CTLA-4 blockade in lung cancer. The repertoire was sequenced with immunoSEQ multiplex PCR; TCRdb's copy has only in-frame clones and lacks some. The sample consists of around 22,000 clones, around 71% of them appearing once. The specimen was peripheral blood, collected from a patient treated with radiotherapy plus ipilimumab. The receptors stem from a human donor with non-small cell lung cancer whose response to radiotherapy plus ipilimumab could not be evaluated.

V is TRBV27 and J is TRBJ1-2; TRBD1 aligns across 8 bases. Germline assignment: CDR1 MNHEY and CDR2 SMNVEV (reference sequence). The CDR3 consists of 14 residues. Trimming at V came to 5 bases and at J to 4 bases, leaving 6 bases not matched to a gene. Here the CDR3 DNA reads TGTGCCAGCAGTCCCCTGACAGGGGTCTATGGCTACACCTTC. Amino acids: CASSPLTGVYGYTF.

Regarding this clone: The germline gene is not matched at one end of the junction; a read error may be the cause. This sequence joins TRBV2 and TRBJ1-5; D gene uncertain. The CDR3 runs to 14 residues. From germline, CDR1 is SNHLY and CDR2 FYNNEI. CDR3 coding DNA: TGTGCCAGCAGGGAAGGTCTTAGCAATCAGCCCCAGCATTTT. Translated: CASREGLSNQPQHF.

The chain employs TRBV7-9 and TRBJ1-1, with a weak D call TRBD1 (5 bases). The V and J ends lost 6 bases and 4 bases respectively, with 30 bases between them. Germline assignment: CDR1 SEHNR and CDR2 FQNEAQ (reference sequence). The CDR3 has 19 amino acids. CDR3 protein: CASRFYDVGRGASGTEAFF. The DNA for the CDR3 is TGTGCCAGCAGGTTTTATGATGTCGGACGCGGGGCGTCGGGCACTGAAGCTTTCTTT.

The chain employs TRBV18 and TRBJ2-5, with 11 nucleotides matching TRBD2. There are 15 residues in the CDR3. J lost 4 bases, V lost 2 bases, and 3 bases had no gene match. CDR1 KGHSH and CDR2 LQKENI come from the germline V gene. In nucleotides, the CDR3 is TGTGCCAGCTCACCAGCCGGGACTAGCGGAGAGACCCAGTACTTC. The encoded protein is CASSPAGTSGETQYF.

This clone showed up just a few times. The chain links TRBV27 to TRBJ2-1; TRBD2 agrees at 11 bases. This CDR3 spans 18 amino acids. The trim removed 3 bases at V and 7 bases at J, leaving 14 bases unmatched. From germline, CDR1 is MNHEY and CDR2 SMNVEV (reference sequence). Written as DNA, the CDR3 is TGTGCCAGCAGTTTCAGCCGAAAAGGGACTAGCGGTCCTAATGAGCAGTTCTTC. Translating gives CASSFSRKGTSGPNEQFF.

J is TRBJ1-4 and V is TRBV5-1; D perhaps matches TRBD1 (6 bases). This CDR3 contains 15 residues. The V end lost 4 bases, the J end lost 0 bases, and 10 bases lay between the germline ends. CDR1 SGHRS and CDR2 YFSETQ come from the germline V gene. The CDR3 region has the DNA TGCGCCAGCAGCCTGCGACAGGCAACTAATGAAAAACTGTTTTTT. Translated: CASSLRQATNEKLFF.

This chain links TRBV7-9 with TRBJ2-4, with 7 bases matching TRBD2. V trimming: 5 bases; J trimming: 4 bases; junction bases outside the gene matches: 11. CDR3 length: 16 residues. Germline CDR1 and CDR2: SEHNR and FQNEAQ (reference sequence). CDR3 nucleotide sequence: TGTGCCAGCAGCGAAGAGGCAGCGGGAAGGAAAAACATTCAGTACTTC. This sequence encodes CASSEEAAGRKNIQYF.

This clone turned up a few times. The chain uses TRBV9 and TRBJ2-7; D call uncertain. V gave up 3 bases and J gave up 0 bases, with 13 bases separating them. The CDR3 consists of 15 residues. Germline CDR1 SGDLS, CDR2 YYNGEE. CDR3 nucleotide sequence: TGTGCCAGCAGCGCCAACCCACGGAGCTCCTACGAGCAGTACTTC. Residues: CASSANPRSSYEQYF.

This clone was seen more than once but under ten times. The CDR3: CASSLLAGNYNEQFF. DNA for the CDR3: TGCGCCAGCAGCCTACTAGCGGGGAACTACAATGAGCAGTTCTTC. The rearrangement uses TRBV4-3 and TRBJ2-1; 10 positions match TRBD2. This CDR3 comprises 15 residues. After removal of 4 bases from V and 3 bases from J, the junction contained 3 bases not matched to a gene. Germline V lookup: CDR1 LGHNA, CDR2 YSLEER.

This chain joins TRBV6-1 and TRBJ2-4; D gene ambiguous. This CDR3 is built from 15 residues. CDR1 MNHNS and CDR2 SASEGT come from the germline V gene. V was trimmed by 4 bases and J by 0 bases, leaving 10 bases between them. CDR3 amino acids: CASSGEPLAKNIQYF. The CDR3 nucleotides are TGTGCCAGCAGTGGAGAGCCACTAGCCAAAAACATTCAGTACTTC.

CDR3 loop: CASSLRSGANPGVYEQYF. The CDR3 nucleotides are TGCGCCAGCAGCTTGCGGTCAGGGGCCAACCCAGGGGTCTACGAGCAGTACTTC. The rearrangement joins TRBV5-1 to TRBJ2-7; D perhaps matches TRBD1 (6 bases). Germline-derived CDR1 and CDR2 are SGHRS and YFSETQ. This CDR3 contains 18 residues. Trimming pared 1 base from V and 3 bases from J, leaving 23 bases between.

V usage is TRBV5-8 and J usage is TRBJ1-1, with TRBD1 matching over 7 bases. The ends lost 4 bases at V and 3 bases at J; junction bases unmatched: 9. CDR1 and CDR2 (germline): SGHTS, YDEGEE. There are 15 residues in the CDR3. The CDR3 region has the DNA TGTGCCAGCAGCCCAGGGGGTTGGTGGGACACTGAAGCTTTCTTT. This sequence encodes CASSPGGWWDTEAFF.

The rearrangement uses TRBV5-1 and TRBJ2-3; 10 positions agree with TRBD2. The junction had 7 bases not matched to a gene; V was cut back by 0 bases and J by 6 bases. Looked up from germline, CDR1 is SGHRS and CDR2 is YFSETQ. The CDR3 runs to 16 residues. CDR3 amino acids: CASSLVLAGEADTQYF. The CDR3 DNA reads as TGCGCCAGCAGCTTGGTCCTAGCGGGAGAAGCGGATACGCAGTATTTT.

As concerns this clone: One junction end does not reproduce the germline sequence, and a read error may be involved. This chain joins TRBV28 and TRBJ1-5; D perhaps matches TRBD1 (6 bases). The CDR3 length is 12 residues. In germline, CDR1 is MDHEN, CDR2 SYDVKM. The CDR3 nucleotides read TGTGCCAGCAGGGACAGCAATCCGCCCCAGCATTTT. As protein: CASRDSNPPQHF.

V and J are TRBV25-1 and TRBJ1-4; the D gene is possibly TRBD1 (5 bases). This CDR3 spans 17 amino acids. The V and J ends lost 0 bases and 9 bases respectively, with 20 bases between them. Germline V gene lookup returns CDR1 MGHDK and CDR2 SYGVNS. The CDR3 region is CASSEYNLHNGGKKLFF. The CDR3, as DNA: TGTGCCAGCAGTGAATATAACCTCCACAACGGGGGGAAAAAACTGTTTTTT.

The rearrangement joins TRBV2 to TRBJ2-1; 7 positions match TRBD2. V trimming: 6 bases; J trimming: 7 bases; junction bases outside the gene matches: 9. The CDR3 runs 14 residues. From germline, CDR1 is SNHLY and CDR2 FYNNEI. Written as DNA, the CDR3 is TGTGCCAGCAGGGGGCTAGCGGCCGGTAATGAGCAGTTCTTC. Translated, it gives CASRGLAAGNEQFF.

The chain uses TRBV18 and TRBJ2-5, with a tentative D call TRBD1 (6 bases). Germline V CDR1 and CDR2: KGHSH, LQKENI. Trimming took 4 bases from V and 5 from J, leaving 8 bases between them. There are 12 residues in the CDR3. The DNA of the CDR3 is TGTGCCAGCTCACGCAGGGGTGAGACCCAGTACTTC. Translation: CASSRRGETQYF.

The J gene is TRBJ2-7, the V gene TRBV14; D call uncertain. The CDR3 is 11 amino acids. The V and J ends lost 4 bases and 5 bases respectively, with 6 bases between them. Looked up from germline, CDR1 is SGHDN and CDR2 is FVKESK. The CDR3 loop is CASSLDNEQYF. In DNA form, the CDR3 reads TGTGCCAGCAGCCTCGACAACGAGCAGTACTTC.

This clone was detected a few times. The chain combines TRBV19 with TRBJ1-4, with TRBD1 identical over 8 bases. V lost 4 bases and J lost 1; bases outside the gene matches: 11. The CDR3 consists of 18 residues. Looked up from germline, CDR1 is LNHDA and CDR2 is SQIVND (reference sequence). The CDR3 loop reads CASSTYAGTGRTNEKLFF. CDR3 DNA: TGTGCCAGTAGTACCTACGCCGGGACAGGTCGAACTAATGAAAAACTGTTTTTT.

CDR3 sequence: CAWNWGTGGYTF. CDR3 bases: TGTGCCTGGAACTGGGGGACTGGTGGCTACACCTTC. This chain links TRBV30 with TRBJ1-2; D might be TRBD1 (5 bases). Looked up from germline, CDR1 is GTSNPN and CDR2 is SVGIG (reference sequence). The CDR3 length is 12 residues. Trimming shortened V by 4 bases and J by 7 bases, and 13 bases separated the two germline ends.

The chain links TRBV9 to TRBJ2-1; D is possibly TRBD1 (7 bases). Germline-derived CDR1 and CDR2 are SGDLS and YYNGEE. V lost 4 bases and J lost 2, with 19 bases in between. This CDR3 spans 17 amino acids. This chain's CDR3 is CASSSGGRGSPYNEQFF. The CDR3 nucleotides read TGTGCCAGCAGCTCCGGGGGCAGGGGGAGTCCCTACAATGAGCAGTTCTTC.

The chain has TRBV5-1 and TRBJ2-1, with a possible D match to TRBD2 (5 bases). Trimming took off 0 bases at V and 4 bases at J, with 11 bases between the two ends. From germline, CDR1 is SGHRS and CDR2 YFSETQ. The CDR3 totals 15 residues. The CDR3 protein is CASSLESGLYNEQFF. The CDR3 nucleotides are TGCGCCAGCAGCTTGGAAAGCGGCCTTTACAATGAGCAGTTCTTC.

V gene TRBV5-1 combines with J gene TRBJ2-2; no reliable D call. The CDR3 has 15 amino acids. The germline V gene has CDR1 SGHRS and CDR2 YFSETQ. V gave up 1 base and J gave up 1 base, with 8 bases separating them. The CDR3 nucleotides read TGCGCCAGCAGCTTGTACTACCAGAACACCGGGGAGCTGTTTTTT. Amino acids: CASSLYYQNTGELFF.